These T cell receptor beta chains were read from a single sample in a study of T cells after yellow fever vaccination. MiXCR, run by TCRdb on the 5' RACE reads, gives a single entry per CDR3 protein. Found here are approximately 580,000 distinct CDR3 sequences, about a sixth of them singletons; the top ten hold 17%. The sample consisted of PBMCs, taken about 5 days after the first yellow fever vaccination. The receptor set was obtained from a man aged 18 to 30 who received the YFV17D yellow fever vaccine. The CDR3 runs from the conserved cysteine through the conserved F or W. The D gene is left open where the match is weak. A clone size is listed for some rows: how often the clone was seen (once, few, many), or a class if it is expanded.

j_call cdr3_length d_call clone_size v_call cdr3_nt cdr3_aa
TRBJ2-1 16 NA few TRBV5-1 TGCGCCAGCAGCTTCCAACCCCGGGACCAGGACAATGAGCAGTTCTTC CASSFQPRDQDNEQFF
TRBJ1-1 12 NA few TRBV6-5 TGTGCCAGCAGCTCGGGACCGGGTGAAGCTTTCTTT CASSSGPGEAFF
TRBJ2-5 15 TRBD2 NA TRBV9 TGTGCCAGCAGCGTTACTAGCGGGGGATGGGAGACCCAGTACTTC CASSVTSGGWETQYF
TRBJ1-6 13 NA few TRBV4-2 TGTGCCAGCAGCCCTAGGGTGAATTCACCCCTCCACTTT CASSPRVNSPLHF
TRBJ1-1 13 NA few TRBV20-1 TGCAGTGCTGCCCGAGGAGGGAACACTGAAGCTTTCTTT CSAARGGNTEAFF
TRBJ2-7 13 TRBD2 NA TRBV29-1 TGCAGCGTTGTCAGACCTAGCGGAGGCGAGCAGTACTTC CSVVRPSGGEQYF
TRBJ2-2 16 NA NA TRBV6-2/TRBV6-3 TGTGCCAGCAGTACATCCCGGGACGCGAACACCGGGGAGCTGTTTTTT CASSTSRDANTGELFF
TRBJ2-2 16 TRBD1 many TRBV7-9 TGTGCCAGCAGTTGGACCGGGACAGGGTACACCGGGGAGCTGTTTTTT CASSWTGTGYTGELFF
TRBJ1-1 13 NA few TRBV12-3/TRBV12-4 TGTGCCAGCAGAAGACAGGAGGACACTGAAGCTTTCTTT CASRRQEDTEAFF
TRBJ1-2 15 NA NA TRBV7-2 TGTGCCAGCAGCACCACTTTGCCCATTTACTATGGCTACACCTTC CASSTTLPIYYGYTF
TRBJ1-2 16 TRBD1 NA TRBV7-2 TGTGCCAGCAGCTTAGCGCGGGAGGGGGCGAAGAATGGCTACACCTTC CASSLAREGAKNGYTF
TRBJ1-2 14 NA NA TRBV2 TGTGCCAGCAGTGAAATTACAGATAGCTATGGCTACACCTTC CASSEITDSYGYTF
TRBJ2-1 12 NA NA TRBV29-1 TGCAGCGTTGATGCCAGGGTCTATGAGCAGTTCTTC CSVDARVYEQFF
TRBJ2-1 16 TRBD2 few TRBV4-3 TGCGCCAGCAGCCAAGCCGGGACTAGCGGGGGGAATGAGCAGTTCTTC CASSQAGTSGGNEQFF
TRBJ1-6 12 NA few TRBV20-1 TGCAGTGCTAGACAAGATAATTCACCCCTCCACTTT CSARQDNSPLHF
TRBJ2-1 18 TRBD1 few TRBV6-5 TGTGCCAGCAGTTACTCTTCCGCGACAGGGCGGTTTGACAATGAGCAGTTCTTC CASSYSSATGRFDNEQFF
TRBJ1-4 13 NA NA TRBV29-1 TGCAGCGTTGTAGGGAAAGAGGATGAAAAACTGTTTTTT CSVVGKEDEKLFF
TRBJ2-5 13 NA few TRBV7-2 TGTGCCAGCAGCTTAAACAGGGAAGAGACCCAGTACTTC CASSLNREETQYF
TRBJ2-2 16 TRBD2 NA TRBV20-1 TGCAGTGCTAGTTCGACTAGCGGAACGAACACCGGGGAGCTGTTTTTT CSASSTSGTNTGELFF
TRBJ1-5 13 NA many TRBV29-1 TGCAGCGTGGCAACAGGGTTAAATCAGCCCCAGCATTTT CSVATGLNQPQHF
TRBJ1-1 9 NA NA TRBV20-1 TGCAGTGCTAGATTATTGGCTTTCTTT CSARLLAFF
TRBJ2-5 14 NA NA TRBV7-8 TGTGCCAGCAGCTTAAATGGGGCAGAAGAGACCCAGTACTTC CASSLNGAEETQYF
TRBJ1-5 15 NA NA TRBV28 TGTGCCAGCAGTTTACATACTAGGGGGTTTCAGCCCCAGCATTTT CASSLHTRGFQPQHF